The 22 T cell receptor beta chains listed next were all sequenced from one sample in a study of T cells in Graves' hyperthyroidism and ophthalmopathy. RNA transcripts served as the template for amplifying TCR beta CDR3 regions. In the first-round RT-PCR of the TCR CDR3, the HTBI primer set was used. MiXCR, applied by TCRdb to the multiplex PCR reads, yields one record per CDR3 protein. This sample has around 580,000 distinct CDR3 sequences, with 40% to 55% found just once. The sequenced sample consisted of peripheral blood or thyroid tissue (not recorded which). The receptors shown here come from a woman younger than 30 with Graves' hyperthyroidism.

Comment on this clonotype: Because it lacks the conserved phenylalanine or tryptophan at the end, this CDR3 is likely a read error. The DNA is left out, because the CDR3 cannot be placed on it with certainty; the CDR3 is given as TCRdb lists it. The gene calls are TRBV5-6 and TRBJ2-5; the D call in the table, TRBD2, was not verified against the DNA. The CDR3 totals 8 residues, both ends included. CDR1 and CDR2 from the germline V gene are SGHDT and YYEEEE. The CDR3 spells CASSQTTS.

The chain recombines TRBV6-1 with TRBJ1-2; D is ambiguous. CDR3 size: 12 residues. Deletions cut 3 bases from V and 4 bases from J, with 6 bases between. In germline, CDR1 is MNHNS, CDR2 SASEGT. The CDR3 protein is CASSDVFYGYTF. The CDR3 DNA is TGTGCCAGCAGTGATGTGTTCTATGGCTACACCTTC.

There are many counts of this clonotype. A single base separates this from a much larger clone, so it may be a read error. The V and J genes are TRBV24-1 and TRBJ1-2; maybe TRBD1 (5 bases). CDR3 length equals 15 residues. Germline CDR1 and CDR2: KGHDR and SFDVKD. V gave up 6 bases and J gave up 9 bases, with 22 bases separating them. In nucleotides, the CDR3 is TGTGCCACCAGTAGGGACGGAGACGGAGAAAATAGCTACACCTTC. Residues: CATSRDGDGENSYTF.

This clonotype was observed at least ten times. This chain connects TRBV12-3 or TRBV12-4 to TRBJ2-7; 10 positions agree with TRBD2. V lost 7 bases, J lost 2 bases, and 8 bases stayed unmatched. CDR3 size: 15 residues. This CDR3 is CASTLAGATPYEQYF. For the CDR3, the DNA is TGTGCCAGCACTCTAGCGGGAGCCACCCCCTACGAGCAGTACTTC.

This clonotype has only a few counts. One base away lies a much larger clone, so this may be a sequencing read error. The gene calls are TRBV6-6 and TRBJ2-5; 10 nucleotides match TRBD1. Germline V CDR1 and CDR2: MNHNY, SVGAGI (reference sequence). The V gene end was trimmed by 5 bases and the J gene end by 10 bases; junction bases not matched to a gene: 7. The CDR3 length is 13 residues. The CDR3 loop reads CASSGQGVQDQYF. DNA for the CDR3: TGTGCCAGCAGTGGACAGGGGGTGCAGGACCAGTACTTC.

This clonotype was detected ten times or more. The rearrangement uses TRBV10-3 and TRBJ1-1; D gene uncertain. CDR1 and CDR2 from the germline V gene are ENHRY and SYGVKD. This CDR3 has 13 amino acids. V lost 6 bases, J lost 1 base, and 9 bases lay in between. CDR3 residues: CAISGSENTEAFF. CDR3 nucleotides: TGTGCCATCAGCGGCAGCGAGAACACTGAAGCTTTCTTT.

This clonotype has ten or more counts. V gene TRBV14 combines with J gene TRBJ2-5, with 11 positions matching TRBD2. CDR3 length: 16 amino acids. Germline-derived CDR1 and CDR2 are SGHDN and FVKESK. V shed 4 bases and J 1 base; nucleotides not matched to a gene: 5. The CDR3 DNA reads as TGTGCCAGCAGCCCCATACTAGCGGGAGTCCAAGAGACCCAGTACTTC. Protein product: CASSPILAGVQETQYF. The variable domain in full, with the rest retrieved from reference TRBV14 and TRBJ2-5, is EAGVTQFPSHSVIEKGQTVTLRCDPISGHDNLYWYRRVMGKEIKFLLHFVKESKQDESGMPNNRFLAERTGGTYSTLKVQPAELEDSGVYFCASSPILAGVQETQYFGPGTRLLVL.

This clonotype showed up many times. The V and J genes are TRBV4-1 and TRBJ1-2; D is undetermined. Germline-derived CDR1 and CDR2 are MGHRA and YSYEKL. The V end lost 0 bases, the J end lost 5 bases, and 13 bases lay between the germline ends. This CDR3 spans 15 amino acids. The DNA for the CDR3 is TGCGCCAGCAGCCAAGATGTGGGGAAGACATATGGCTACACCTTC. Translating it yields CASSQDVGKTYGYTF.

This clonotype appeared many times. The J gene is TRBJ1-2, the V gene TRBV5-6; 7 bases align to TRBD1. From germline, CDR1 is SGHDT and CDR2 YYEEEE. The CDR3 contains 15 residues. After removal of 4 bases from V and 5 bases from J, the junction contained 11 bases not matched to a gene. This CDR3 is CASSPRTGLAYGYTF. CDR3 bases: TGTGCCAGCAGCCCGAGGACAGGTCTCGCGTATGGCTACACCTTC.

The V and J genes are TRBV7-9 and TRBJ2-7, with D perhaps matching TRBD2 (5 bases). The DNA end is more similar to TRBJ2-1, so the J call may be wrong. Germline V gene data show CDR1 as SEHNR and CDR2 as FQNEAQ (reference sequence). This CDR3 contains 10 residues. The CDR3 nucleotides read TGTGCCACCGGACTGAATGAGCAGTTCTTC. This encodes CATGLNEQFF.

This rearrangement joins TRBV6-5 to TRBJ1-3, with D uncertain. V dropped 1 base and J dropped 0 bases, with 10 bases sitting between them. Germline V gene data show CDR1 as MNHEY and CDR2 as SVGAGI. The CDR3 contains 16 residues. For the CDR3, the DNA is TGTGCCAGCAGTTACTTTACCGGGCGCTCTGGAAACACCATATATTTT. Residues: CASSYFTGRSGNTIYF.

The sample holds many counts of this clonotype. The gene calls are TRBV2 and TRBJ2-2, with D uncertain. Between the trimmed V and J ends, which lost 0 bases and 6 bases, there was a span of 5 bases. This CDR3 is 13 amino acids long. Germline CDR1 is SNHLY and CDR2 is FYNNEI. In DNA, the CDR3 is TGTGCCAGCAGTGAAGCGGGGTCCGGGGAGCTGTTTTTT. Translation: CASSEAGSGELFF.

The chain carries TRBV5-8 and TRBJ1-2; D ambiguous. Germline V CDR1 and CDR2: SGHTS, YDEGEE. Trimming stripped 4 bases from V and 4 bases from J, with 11 bases between. This CDR3 has 13 amino acids. The CDR3 sequence is CASSPMRAYGYTF. CDR3 coding DNA: TGTGCCAGCAGCCCCATGAGGGCCTATGGCTACACCTTC.

The V gene is TRBV29-1, the J gene TRBJ1-5; 9 bases match TRBD1. This CDR3 has 14 residues. V shed 7 bases, J shed 4 bases, and the junction held 8 bases outside the gene matches. Per the germline V gene, CDR1 is SQVTM and CDR2 is ANQGSEA. The CDR3 sequence: CSARQGGYNQPQHF. CDR3 coding DNA: TGCAGCGCTAGACAGGGGGGGTATAATCAGCCCCAGCATTTT.

The V call is TRBV29-1, the J call TRBJ2-7, with TRBD2 identical over 7 bases. V gave up 6 bases and J gave up 2 bases; unmatched junction bases: 4. Germline lookup yields CDR1 SQVTM and CDR2 ANQGSEA. CDR3 size: 12 residues. The CDR3 DNA is TGCAGCGTCGGCGGACTAGCCTACGAGCAGTACTTC. It yields the protein CSVGGLAYEQYF.

CDR3 coding DNA: TGTGCCAGTAGGGCCGGACGGTACACTGAAGCTTTCTTT. Amino acids: CASRAGRYTEAFF. The chain joins TRBV19 to TRBJ1-1, with no clear D. The length of the CDR3 is 13 residues. The ends were cut back, 6 bases at V and 3 bases at J, with 11 bases in the middle. Germline V gene data show CDR1 as LNHDA and CDR2 as SQIVND (reference sequence).

Comments on this clonotype: With a much larger clone just one base away, this may be a read error. This sequence joins TRBV7-2 and TRBJ1-1; no clear D gene. Trimming removed 6 bases at V and 8 bases at J, with 22 bases between. In germline, CDR1 is SGHTA, CDR2 FQGNSA. The CDR3 spans 15 residues. This CDR3 is CASSYVPQKMTEAFF. Here the CDR3 DNA reads TGTGCCAGCAGTTACGTCCCACAAAAAATGACCGAAGCTTTCTTT.

V is TRBV30 and J is TRBJ2-7; either TRBD1 or TRBD2 may fit D (5 bases each). The CDR3 contains 14 residues. The ends were cut back, 2 bases at V and 7 bases at J, with 18 bases in the middle. Germline V CDR1 and CDR2: GTSNPN, SVGIG (reference sequence). The CDR3 region is CAWSHYTRGREQYF. The CDR3 region has the DNA TGTGCCTGGAGTCACTACACCCGGGGCCGGGAGCAGTACTTC.

This clonotype was counted ten times or more. J is TRBJ1-5 and V is TRBV7-9, with D unresolved. CDR1 and CDR2 (germline): SEHNR, FQNEAQ (reference sequence). This CDR3 region has 13 residues. The germline V and J ends were trimmed by 5 bases and 7 bases, with 12 bases remaining between them. CDR3 sequence: CASSLGQVQPQHF. The CDR3, as DNA: TGTGCCAGCAGCCTAGGCCAGGTCCAGCCCCAGCATTTT.

This clonotype showed up just a few times. V is TRBV11-3 and J is TRBJ2-3; no clear D. The CDR3 spans 15 residues. Looked up from germline, CDR1 is SGHNT and CDR2 is YENEEA. V lost 4 bases and J 0 bases, leaving 11 bases between the germline ends. CDR3 coding DNA: TGTGCCAGCAGCTCCTTACAAGCCAGCACAGATACGCAGTATTTT. It is translated as CASSSLQASTDTQYF. The full variable domain, with the rest looked up from reference TRBV11-3 and TRBJ2-3, is EAGVVQSPRYKIIEKKQPVAFWCNPISGHNTLYWYLQNLGQGPELLIRYENEEAVDDSQLPKDRFSAERLKGVDSTLKIQPAELGDSAVYLCASSSLQASTDTQYFGPGTRLTVL.

Notes on this clonotype: Just one base apart from a much larger clone, this may be a read error. CDR3 in DNA: TGCGCCAGCAGCCGAATAGGACAGGGGCTGCATGGCTACACCTTC. Translation gives CASSRIGQGLHGYTF. The gene calls are TRBV2 and TRBJ1-2; TRBD1 agrees at 9 bases. The CDR3 extends over 15 amino acids. From germline, CDR1 is SNHLY and CDR2 FYNNEI.

This clonotype was seen at least ten times. The chain couples TRBV20-1 to TRBJ2-2, with a possible D match to TRBD1 (5 bases). The V gene's germline CDR1 is DFQATT and CDR2 SNEGSKA (reference sequence). With 0 bases removed from V and 6 bases from J, the gap between germline ends came to 8 bases. This CDR3 contains 13 residues. CDR3 coding DNA: TGCAGTGCTAGAGATTGGGGCCCCGGGGAGCTGTTTTTT. The encoded protein is CSARDWGPGELFF.